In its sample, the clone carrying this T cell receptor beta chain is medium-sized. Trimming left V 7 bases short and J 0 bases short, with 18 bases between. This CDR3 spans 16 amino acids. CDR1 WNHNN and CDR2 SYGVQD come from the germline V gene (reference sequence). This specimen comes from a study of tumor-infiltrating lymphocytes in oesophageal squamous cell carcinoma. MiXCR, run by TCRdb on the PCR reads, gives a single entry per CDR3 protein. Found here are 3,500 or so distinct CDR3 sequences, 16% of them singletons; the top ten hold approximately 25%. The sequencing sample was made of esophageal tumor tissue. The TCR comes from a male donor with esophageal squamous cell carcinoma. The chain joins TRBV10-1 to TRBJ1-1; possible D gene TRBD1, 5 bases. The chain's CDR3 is CASIPGGEGMNTEAFF. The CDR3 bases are TGCGCCAGCATACCTGGAGGGGAAGGGATGAACACTGAAGCTTTCTTT.